This T cell receptor beta chain stems from a study of T cell responses to AZD1222 COVID-19 vaccine. Germline values: CDR1 SGHTA, CDR2 FQGTGA. The ends were cut back, 2 bases at V and 3 bases at J, with 10 bases in the middle. The CDR3 runs 14 residues. Assay: immunoSEQ multiplex PCR; the TCRdb copy retains only in-frame clones and omits some. The data contain around 84,000 clones, 88% of them singletons. This chain uses TRBV7-3 with TRBJ1-2; a weak D match, TRBD1 (6 bases). This TCR came from an adult in good health. The starting material was peripheral blood, obtained on day 0 of AZD1222 vaccination. CDR3 region: CASSLGQYDYGYTF. The DNA of the CDR3 is TGTGCCAGCAGCTTAGGACAGTACGACTATGGCTACACCTTC. Supplemented by reference TRBV7-3 and TRBJ1-2, the full variable domain reads GAGVSQTPSNKVTEKGKYVELRCDPISGHTALYWYRQSLGQGPEFLIYFQGTGAADDSGLPNDRFFAVRPEGSVSTLKIQRTERGDSAVYLCASSLGQYDYGYTFGSGTRLTVV.